This entry lists 9 T cell receptor beta chains sequenced from one sample in a study of T-cell reconstitution after alpha-beta-depleted transplantation in children. During its preparation, the TCRbeta library received unique molecular identifiers. MiXCR was run by TCRdb on the PCR reads, yielding one entry per CDR3 protein. The table shows roughly 610,000 distinct CDR3 sequences, with about 10% occurring only once. Source: PBMCs from the stem cell graft donor, taken from the stem cell graft. The source is a human donor who donated a stem cell graft to a child with acute myeloid leukemia.

This clonotype appeared a few times. This chain uses TRBV2 with TRBJ1-2; no firm D call. The V end was cut by 0 bases, the J end by 3 bases, with 8 bases between. Per the germline V gene, CDR1 is SNHLY and CDR2 is FYNNEI. The CDR3 runs to 14 residues. CDR3 amino acids: CASSEAMGHYGYTF. CDR3 sequence (DNA): TGTGCCAGCAGTGAAGCGATGGGCCACTATGGCTACACCTTC.

This clonotype was observed a few times. This rearrangement joins TRBV2 to TRBJ1-2, with 7 bases identical to TRBD1. Germline V gives CDR1 SNHLY, CDR2 FYNNEI. The ends lost 3 bases at V and 3 bases at J; junction bases unmatched: 4. The CDR3 loop spans 14 amino acids. The CDR3 spells CASSDQGGHYGYTF. The CDR3 DNA reads as TGTGCCAGCAGTGATCAGGGGGGACACTATGGCTACACCTTC.

V gene TRBV27 combines with J gene TRBJ2-3; TRBD1 is a possible D gene (6 bases). The CDR3 contains 15 residues. V lost 5 bases and J 1 base, leaving 13 bases between the germline ends. CDR1 and CDR2 from the germline V gene are MNHEY and SMNVEV (reference sequence). CDR3 amino acids: CASSPPSGGTDTQYF. Written as DNA, the CDR3 is TGTGCCAGCAGTCCACCTTCAGGGGGCACAGATACGCAGTATTTT.

This clonotype was seen a handful of times. The J gene is TRBJ2-6, the V gene TRBV5-1; D is ambiguous. CDR1 is SGHRS, CDR2 YFSETQ, per germline. The CDR3 is made up of 15 amino acids. V shed 6 bases and J shed 3 bases, with 13 bases lying between them. This CDR3 is CASTTTAGGANVLTF. DNA of the CDR3: TGCGCCAGCACCACCACAGCTGGTGGGGCCAACGTCCTGACTTTC.

The chain uses TRBV21-1 and TRBJ1-1. TRBV21-1 is shown as a pseudogene. The CDR3 length is 18 residues. CDR3 sequence: CASSKALRRGREGTEAFF. CDR3 coding DNA: TGTGCCAGCAGCAAAGCTTTAAGGAGGGGCAGGGAGGGCACTGAAGCTTTCTTT.

The chain uses TRBV7-8 and TRBJ1-3, with D unresolved. V gave up 1 base and J gave up 0 bases, with 10 bases separating them. Germline CDR1 and CDR2: SGHVS and FQNEAQ. The CDR3 contains 16 residues. The CDR3 protein is CASSLVSLDSGNTIYF. The CDR3 coding sequence is TGTGCCAGCAGCTTAGTGAGTCTGGACTCTGGAAACACCATATATTTT.

This clonotype was detected many times. CDR3 loop: CASSVLWGRGQETQYF. The CDR3 DNA reads as TGTGCCAGCAGTGTCCTTTGGGGGAGAGGCCAAGAGACCCAGTACTTC. The chain employs TRBV27 and TRBJ2-5; D possibly matches TRBD1 or TRBD2 (5 bases each). CDR3 size: 16 residues. Germline CDR1 and CDR2: MNHEY and SMNVEV (reference sequence). V lost 5 bases to trimming and J lost 1 base, with 17 bases between them.

This chain links TRBV5-1 with TRBJ2-7, with D perhaps matching TRBD2 (8 bases). Trimming left V 5 bases short and J 3 bases short, with 15 bases between. CDR3 length equals 14 residues. Per germline, CDR1 SGHRS and CDR2 YFSETQ. CDR3 sequence (DNA): TGCGCCAGCAGATCGGGAGGGGGCAGCTACGAGCAGTACTTC. It yields the protein CASRSGGGSYEQYF.

This clonotype was seen a few times. The rearrangement uses TRBV7-2 and TRBJ2-2; the D is unclear. The V gene lost 5 bases and the J gene lost 4 bases, with 8 bases spanning the gap. In germline, CDR1 is SGHTA, CDR2 FQGNSA. The CDR3 runs 13 residues. This chain's CDR3 is CASSTRPTGELFF. As DNA, the CDR3 is TGTGCCAGCAGCACCAGACCCACCGGGGAGCTGTTTTTT.